The rows below give T cell receptor beta chains drawn from one sample of a study of response to subunit inactivated influenza vaccine. TCRdb re-called the RT-PCR reads with MiXCR, one entry per CDR3 protein. This table holds over 150,000 distinct CDR3 sequences, approximately 15% found once. The sequencing here drew on CD8+ T cells sorted from PBMCs, taken 4 to 6 days after vaccination. The receptor source for this set is a middle-aged man who received an inactivated influenza vaccine. The CDR3 runs from the conserved cysteine through the conserved F or W. Each record gives: V gene, J gene, D gene, clone size, CDR3 DNA, CDR3 protein. The D gene is left open where the match is weak. Clone size is shown for a subset of rows, as once, few, many or a class of expanded clone.

TRBV2	TRBJ2-7	TRBD2	few	TGTGCCAGCAGTGATCCCGGACTAGCGGGAACCTACGAGCAGTACTTC	CASSDPGLAGTYEQYF
TRBV20-1	TRBJ2-5	TRBD2	NA	TGCAGTGCTAGACTTCCGGGACTAGCGGGGGTACAAGAGACCCAGTACTTC	CSARLPGLAGVQETQYF
TRBV4-3	TRBJ2-3	TRBD1	few	TGCGCCAGCAGCCAAGGGACAGGGGGCACAGATACGCAGTATTTT	CASSQGTGGTDTQYF
TRBV29-1	TRBJ2-4	NA	NA	TGCAGCGTTGGGCCGTCGGGAGTTTGGGCCAAAAACATTCAGTACTTC	CSVGPSGVWAKNIQYF
TRBV24-1	TRBJ2-1	TRBD2	NA	TGTGCCACCAGTGAGCGTAGCGGGGCCTTCAATGAGCAGTTCTTC	CATSERSGAFNEQFF
TRBV7-9	TRBJ2-5	NA	many	TGTGCCAGCAGCTGGCAGGCTGGAGAGACCCAGTACTTC	CASSWQAGETQYF
TRBV6-1	TRBJ1-1	NA	many	TGTGCCAGCAGCCCCGCGGGGGACAACACTGAAGCTTTCTTT	CASSPAGDNTEAFF
TRBV9	TRBJ1-6	NA	few	TGTGCCAGCAGCACCTATTCAGGGGAAGTTTCACCCCTCCACTTT	CASSTYSGEVSPLHF
TRBV27	TRBJ2-7	TRBD2	many	TGTGCCAGCAGTTCCCGGGGAGGGGCGACACCTGACGAGCAGTACTTC	CASSSRGGATPDEQYF
TRBV20-1	TRBJ2-7	TRBD1	NA	TGCAGTGCCGATCAACAGGGGAAGGAGCAGTACTTC	CSADQQGKEQYF
TRBV29-1	TRBJ2-5	NA	NA	TGCAGCGTACCCCAGCCGAGTGCAGAGACCCAGTACTTC	CSVPQPSAETQYF
TRBV20-1	TRBJ2-7	NA	many	TGCAGTGCTAGAGATGTAGTGGACATCTCCTACGAGCAGTACTTC	CSARDVVDISYEQYF
TRBV4-2	TRBJ2-1	NA	few	TGTGCCAGCAGCCAAGTGAACTACAATGAGCAGTTCTTC	CASSQVNYNEQFF
TRBV9	TRBJ2-1	NA	NA	TGTGCCAGCAGCCCAGACGAGTATGAGCAGTTCTTC	CASSPDEYEQFF
TRBV20-1	TRBJ2-1	NA	NA	TGCAGTGCTCCACACGAGCAGTTCTTC	CSAPHEQFF
TRBV2	TRBJ2-1	NA	few	TGTGCCAGCAGTGAATGGTCAGCCTACAATGAGCAGTTCTTC	CASSEWSAYNEQFF
TRBV11-1	TRBJ2-5	TRBD1	NA	TGTGCCAGCAGCTTAGTAGTGTGGGCAGGGACAGGGGGCGTCGGGGAGACCCAGTACTTC	CASSLVVWAGTGGVGETQYF
TRBV12-3/TRBV12-4	TRBJ2-7	TRBD1	NA	TGTGCCAGCAGTTTAGGGGTTGGGACAGGGAGCTCCTACGAGCAGTACTTC	CASSLGVGTGSSYEQYF
TRBV7-6	TRBJ1-6	TRBD1	few	TGTGCCAGCAGCTTAAGTTGGGACAGCTATAATTCACCCCTCCACTTT	CASSLSWDSYNSPLHF
TRBV11-1	TRBJ2-7	NA	NA	TGTGCCAGCAGCTTAGCGGTAAGGGACAACCCTCGGGAGCAGTACTTC	CASSLAVRDNPREQYF
TRBV5-6	TRBJ2-3	NA	few	TGTGCCAGCAGCCCGGGGTTAGCGCATTCGCCAGATACGCAGTATTTT	CASSPGLAHSPDTQYF
TRBV29-1	TRBJ1-2	NA	many	TGCAGCGTTGAAGATACAGGCAACTATGGCTACACCTTC	CSVEDTGNYGYTF
TRBV4-3	TRBJ2-3	NA	many	TGCGCCAGCAGCCAAGCCGGACGGGGGAACTCAGATACGCAGTATTTT	CASSQAGRGNSDTQYF
TRBV4-3	TRBJ2-7	TRBD1	NA	TGCGCCAGCAGCCAAGAGGACAGGCCCACCTACGAGCAGTACTTC	CASSQEDRPTYEQYF
TRBV6-5	TRBJ2-7	TRBD1	few	TGTGCCAGCAGTTCCTCCGGGACAGGGGCCTACGAGCAGTACTTC	CASSSSGTGAYEQYF
TRBV6-2/TRBV6-3	TRBJ2-5	NA	NA	TGTGCCACCGGATGGGCTAGTCAAGAGACCCAGTACTTC	CATGWASQETQYF
TRBV9	TRBJ1-5	NA	NA	TGTGCCAGCAGCGTAGAGGGGAACAGCAATCAGCCCCAGCATTTT	CASSVEGNSNQPQHF
TRBV7-3	TRBJ2-1	TRBD2	many	TGTGCCAGCAGCTTAACGACCGGGAGGTACGCCCCCAATGAGCAGTTCTTC	CASSLTTGRYAPNEQFF
TRBV29-1	TRBJ1-2	TRBD1	NA	TGCAGCGTTGAAAGATTTGGGACAGATGACAACTATGGCTACACCTTC	CSVERFGTDDNYGYTF
TRBV6-5	TRBJ1-1	NA	NA	TGTGCCAGCAGTTATGGTGGTATGAACACTGAAGCTTTCTTT	CASSYGGMNTEAFF
TRBV7-9	TRBJ1-2	NA	many	TGTGCCAGCACCGCAGCCCTGGGACGAGAAGGCTCCTATGGCTACACCTTC	CASTAALGREGSYGYTF
TRBV7-9	TRBJ2-1	NA	few	TGTGCCAGCAGCTTAGGGGCTACGGTGTCCCCCTACAATGAGCAGTTCTTC	CASSLGATVSPYNEQFF
TRBV20-1	TRBJ2-6	NA	NA	TGCAGTGCTCTACCGGGACGGTTGCCATCTGGGGCCAACGTCCTGACTTTC	CSALPGRLPSGANVLTF
TRBV5-1	TRBJ2-5	NA	NA	TGCGCCAGCAGCTTTGGGACACAAGAGACCCAGTACTTC	CASSFGTQETQYF
TRBV7-2	TRBJ2-1	NA	many	TGTGCCAGCAGCTTGGTGAGGAATGAGCAGTTCTTC	CASSLVRNEQFF
TRBV7-2	TRBJ2-7	NA	few	TGTGCCAGCAGCTTAGAATCCCGACTAAGCGAGCAGTACTTC	CASSLESRLSEQYF